This entry features one T cell receptor (beta chain) sequence. Its specificity is unknown. Germline-derived CDR1 and CDR2 are SGHTA and FQGNSA. V gave up 6 bases and J gave up 0 bases, with 9 bases separating them. This CDR3 has 14 amino acids. The sample is drawn from a study of beta chain features in type 1 diabetes. Sequenced material consisted of expressed TCRB transcripts (all of the isolated RNA was reverse transcribed). Assay used: immunoSEQ multiplex PCR; TCRdb lists only in-frame clones, some missing. Of 53,000 or so clones in the sample, under 75% were seen once. Sorting with CD45RO/CCR7/CD25/CD127/CD95/CD27 yielded naive, central memory, regulatory and stem-like memory CD4+ cells. Every sorted population was more than 95% pure. Whole-study findings and limits: When Type 1 diabetes patients were examined, their TCRB CDR3s proved moderately but significantly shorter in all four CD4+ subsets.

Sequenced material: stem cell memory CD4+ T cells from blood. The V and J genes are TRBV7-2 and TRBJ1-5; D perhaps matches TRBD1 (5 bases). The TCR sequence derives from a woman in her 30s with type 1 diabetes. The CDR3 is CASSWDSSNQPQHF. CDR3 bases: TGTGCCAGCAGTTGGGACTCTAGCAATCAGCCCCAGCATTTT.